This T cell receptor (beta chain) was sequenced during a study of cytomegalovirus exposure and HLA in healthy donors. V was cut by 7 bases and J by 1 base, with 16 bases left in between. CDR1 is SNHLY and CDR2 is FYNNEI in the germline V gene. The CDR3 has 15 residues. In the PCR, 60 Vbeta and 13 Jbeta primers were used. Sequencing used immunoSEQ multiplex PCR; TCRdb keeps in-frame clones, though not all of them. The data contain 150,000 to 200,000 clones, under 80% of them seen just once; the ten biggest clones take up less than 2.5%. Source material: PBMCs. The source is a human donor in good health. The V call is TRBV2, the J call TRBJ1-1; a possible D gene is TRBD1 (6 bases). Here the CDR3 DNA reads TGTGCCAGCAAACAGGGTCCTCGGAGGAACACTGAAGCTTTCTTT. Amino acids: CASKQGPRRNTEAFF. Complete variable domain (other parts from reference TRBV2 and TRBJ1-1): EPEVTQTPSHQVTQMGQEVILRCVPISNHLYFYWYRQILGQKVEFLVSFYNNEISEKSEIFDDQFSVERPDGSNFTLKIRSTKLEDSAMYFCASKQGPRRNTEAFFGQGTRLTVV.